The 17 T cell receptor beta chains presented below share a single source sample, sequenced in a study of post-analysis software for immune sequencing data. Their antigens remain unidentified. General observations from the study: Relative to controls, patients had a handful of TRBV segments at higher frequency, with TRBV5-6, TRBV5-1 and TRBV20-1 among these.

cDNA libraries for TCR beta contained unique molecular identifiers. TCRdb reanalysed the PCR reads using MiXCR and keeps one entry per CDR3 protein. The sample lists roughly 410,000 distinct CDR3 sequences, approximately 33% seen once, with 13% in the top ten. The sequencing sample was made of blood. Receptor source: a girl under 18 with multiple sclerosis.

This clonotype showed up just a few times. V is TRBV6-2 or TRBV6-3 and J is TRBJ1-5, with 9 bases lining up with TRBD1. CDR1 and CDR2 from the germline V gene are MNHEY and SVGEGT. The CDR3 has 16 residues. J gave up 3 bases and V 6 bases, and 9 bases lay outside the gene matches. CDR3 DNA: TGTGCCAGCAGCCCCGGGACAGGGAGTTTCAATCAGCCCCAGCATTTT. Translating gives CASSPGTGSFNQPQHF.

The V and J genes are TRBV13 and TRBJ2-1; TRBD1 aligns across 7 bases. The J segment lost 7 bases and the V segment lost 5 bases, leaving 14 bases of the junction unmatched. This CDR3 comprises 16 residues. The germline CDR1 and CDR2 sequences are PRHDT and FYEKMQ (reference sequence). This chain's CDR3 is CASSLLLGDRGNEQFF. DNA of the CDR3: TGTGCCAGCAGCCTTCTCTTAGGGGACAGAGGAAATGAGCAGTTCTTC.

This clonotype was found once. CDR3 in amino acids: CAISRDSIEAFF. The CDR3 bases are TGTGCCATCAGTAGGGACAGCATTGAAGCTTTCTTT. The chain employs TRBV10-3 and TRBJ1-1, with TRBD1 matching 7 bases. Trimming removed 5 bases from V and 7 bases from J; junction bases left unmatched: 4. The germline gives CDR1 ENHRY, CDR2 SYGVKD. This CDR3 contains 12 residues.

This clonotype has a handful of counts. J is TRBJ2-3 and V is TRBV10-3, with D tentatively TRBD1 (5 bases). Deletions cut 11 bases from V and 3 bases from J, with 18 bases between. The CDR3 sequence is 14 residues long. Germline V CDR1 and CDR2: ENHRY, SYGVKD. This chain's CDR3 is CAFEAGLGTDTQYF. The CDR3 DNA is TGTGCCTTCGAGGCAGGGTTGGGAACAGATACGCAGTATTTT.

This clonotype has a count of ten or more. The V call is TRBV7-2, the J call TRBJ2-3; TRBD2 matches at 8 bases. V was clipped by 4 bases and J by 5 bases; unmatched bases: 8. The V gene's germline CDR1 is SGHTA and CDR2 FQGNSA. This CDR3 comprises 15 residues. CDR3 region: CASSSLSGVGDTQYF. CDR3 in DNA: TGTGCCAGCAGCTCGCTTAGCGGGGTGGGAGATACGCAGTATTTT.

J is TRBJ2-1 and V is TRBV20-1; D may correspond to TRBD1 or TRBD2 (5 bases each). This CDR3 region has 13 residues. Deletions cut 1 base from V and 2 bases from J, with 6 bases between. CDR1 is DFQATT, CDR2 SNEGSKA, per germline (reference sequence). The CDR3 nucleotides read TGCAGTGCTAGAGTGGGGGCCTACAATGAGCAGTTCTTC. It yields the protein CSARVGAYNEQFF.

This clonotype was picked up a small number of times. The gene calls are TRBV7-9 and TRBJ1-2; D may be TRBD1 (5 bases). The germline V and J ends were trimmed by 5 bases and 11 bases, with 15 bases remaining between them. Per germline, CDR1 SEHNR and CDR2 FQNEAQ (reference sequence). The CDR3 is 12 residues long. For the CDR3, the DNA is TGTGCCAGCAGCGTAGGCAGGGAGTATTACACCTTC. It encodes CASSVGREYYTF.

As for this clonotype: The conserved closing phenylalanine or tryptophan is absent in this CDR3, likely reflecting a read error. The V gene is TRBV15, the J gene TRBJ2-7; D tentatively reads TRBD1 or TRBD2 (5 bases each). V was shortened by 6 bases and J by 7 bases, with 10 bases between the two germline ends. The CDR3 is 11 amino acids. The V gene's germline CDR1 is LNHNV and CDR2 YYDKDF (reference sequence). The chain's CDR3 is CATSGDGEQYC. For the CDR3, the DNA is TGTGCCACCAGTGGGGACGGAGAGCAGTACTGC.

The J gene is TRBJ1-3, the V gene TRBV6-6; 9 bases are shared with TRBD1. Germline values: CDR1 MNHNY, CDR2 SVGAGI (reference sequence). The V segment lost 7 bases and the J segment 10 bases; nucleotides outside the gene matches: 14. CDR3 size: 15 residues. This CDR3 reads CASIPGGQGLRTIYF. The CDR3 nucleotides read TGTGCCAGCATCCCCGGCGGACAGGGGCTTCGAACCATATATTTT.

This clonotype has a handful of counts. The V gene is TRBV7-8, the J gene TRBJ1-5, with 8 positions matching TRBD1. The CDR3 runs to 16 residues. The junction had 11 bases not matched to a gene; V was cut back by 4 bases and J by 6 bases. Germline CDR1 reads SGHVS; CDR2 reads FQNEAQ. The CDR3 coding sequence is TGTGCCAGCAGCTCGGCGTATGACAGGGGCGGTCAGCCCCAGCATTTT. It codes for CASSSAYDRGGQPQHF.

This clonotype was counted a few times. V gene TRBV6-1 combines with J gene TRBJ2-7; D remains ambiguous. Germline-derived CDR1 and CDR2 are MNHNS and SASEGT. The ends were cut back, 2 bases at V and 2 bases at J, with 7 bases in the middle. The CDR3 covers 13 residues. The CDR3: CASSERKAYEQYF. The CDR3 coding sequence is TGTGCCAGCAGTGAAAGAAAGGCCTACGAGCAGTACTTC.

This clonotype was found a few times. J is TRBJ1-2 and V is TRBV5-1; 8 positions match TRBD1. The CDR3 sequence is 13 residues long. From germline, CDR1 is SGHRS and CDR2 YFSETQ. V gave up 5 bases and J gave up 6 bases; unmatched junction bases: 6. CDR3 residues: CASREDRGHGYTF. Written as DNA, the CDR3 is TGCGCCAGCAGGGAAGACAGGGGCCATGGCTACACCTTC.

This rearrangement joins TRBV5-6 to TRBJ2-7; TRBD1 is a possible D gene (6 bases). The CDR3 length is 13 residues. V lost 0 bases and J 5 bases, leaving 9 bases between the germline ends. Germline assignment: CDR1 SGHDT and CDR2 YYEEEE. CDR3 sequence reads: CASSLDRVDEQYF. CDR3 bases: TGTGCCAGCAGCTTGGACAGGGTAGACGAGCAGTACTTC.

This clonotype showed up just a few times. This sequence joins TRBV3-1 and TRBJ2-5, with TRBD2 matching over 11 bases. The V segment lost 3 bases and the J segment 5 bases; nucleotides outside the gene matches: 8. CDR1 and CDR2 from the germline V gene are LGHDT and YNNKEL (reference sequence). The CDR3 loop spans 16 amino acids. DNA for the CDR3: TGTGCCAGCAGCCACAACCCGCGGACTAGCGGGGAGACCCAGTACTTC. This translates into CASSHNPRTSGETQYF.

This clonotype was counted between two and nine times. The chain carries TRBV10-3 and TRBJ2-7, with 8 bases matching TRBD2. This CDR3 region has 17 residues. Trimming at V came to 2 bases and at J to 2 bases, leaving 11 bases not matched to a gene. Germline CDR1 and CDR2: ENHRY and SYGVKD. The CDR3 loop reads CAISEAAPGLDTYEQYF. The CDR3 nucleotides are TGTGCCATCAGTGAGGCGGCTCCGGGACTAGATACCTACGAGCAGTACTTC.

CDR3 sequence reads: CASSSVLLWENNNEQFF. The CDR3 DNA sequence: TGTGCCAGCAGCTCCGTCCTATTATGGGAAAATAACAATGAGCAGTTCTTC. This chain joins TRBV7-6 and TRBJ2-1; D not certain. CDR3 length: 17 residues. Per the germline V gene, CDR1 is SGHVS and CDR2 is FNYEAQ. V dropped 4 bases and J dropped 5 bases, with 21 bases sitting between them.

The chain links TRBV4-3 to TRBJ2-3; 11 bases line up with TRBD2. The CDR3 sequence is 19 residues long. V lost 0 bases and J lost 2; bases outside the gene matches: 10. In germline, CDR1 is LGHNA, CDR2 YSLEER. The CDR3 region is CASSQDPLTSGVLTDTQYF. CDR3 nucleotides: TGCGCCAGCAGCCAAGATCCACTGACTAGCGGGGTACTCACAGATACGCAGTATTTT.